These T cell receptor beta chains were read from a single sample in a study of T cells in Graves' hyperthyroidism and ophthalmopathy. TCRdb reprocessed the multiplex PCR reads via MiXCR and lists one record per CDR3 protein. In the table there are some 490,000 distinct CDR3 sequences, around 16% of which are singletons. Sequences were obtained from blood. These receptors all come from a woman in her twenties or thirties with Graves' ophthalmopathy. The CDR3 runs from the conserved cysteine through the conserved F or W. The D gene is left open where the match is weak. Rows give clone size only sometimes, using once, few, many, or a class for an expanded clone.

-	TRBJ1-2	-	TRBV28	TGTGCCAGCAGTCTTCAGGGGAGGAGTGACTATGGCTACACCTTC	CASSLQGRSDYGYTF
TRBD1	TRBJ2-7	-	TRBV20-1	TGCAGTGCTAGGAGAGGGACAGGGGGCACCTACGAGCAGTACTTC	CSARRGTGGTYEQYF
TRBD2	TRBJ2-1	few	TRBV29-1	TGCAGCGAAATAGCGGGAGCCTACAATGAGCAGTTCTTC	CSEIAGAYNEQFF
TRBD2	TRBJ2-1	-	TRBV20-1	TGCAGTGCTGTCTCCGGGACTATTTACAATGAGCAGCTCTTC	CSAVSGTIYNEQLF
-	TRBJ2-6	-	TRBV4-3	TGCGCCAGCAGCCAAGCTCACCCTGTCTCTGGGGCCAACGTCCTGACTTTC	CASSQAHPVSGANVLTF
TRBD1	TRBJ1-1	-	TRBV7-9	TGTGCCAGCAGCCTGAAACAGGGGGCGGTCACTGAAGCTTTCTTT	CASSLKQGAVTEAFF
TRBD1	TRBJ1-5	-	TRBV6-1	TGTGCCAGCAGCACAGGGGGAGGGTGGAATCAGCCCCAGCATTTT	CASSTGGGWNQPQHF
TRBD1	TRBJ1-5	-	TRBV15	TGTGCCACCAGTAAGGACAGGGAGTATCAGCCCCAGCATTTT	CATSKDREYQPQHF
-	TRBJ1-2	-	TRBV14	TGTGCCAGCAGCCAACTCAGGACTGACTATGGCTACACCTTC	CASSQLRTDYGYTF
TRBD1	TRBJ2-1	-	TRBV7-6	TGTGCCAGCAGCCGGGGACAGGGGGCGCTCGAGCAGTTCTTC	CASSRGQGALEQFF
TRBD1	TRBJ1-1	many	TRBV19	TGTGCCAGTAGTGCGACAGGGGGCGTCACTGAAGCTTTCTTT	CASSATGGVTEAFF
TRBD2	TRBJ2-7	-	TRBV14	TGTGCCAGCAGCCGAACTAGCGTGTCCTACGAGCAGTACTTC	CASSRTSVSYEQYF
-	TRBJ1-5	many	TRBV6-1	TGTGCCAGCAGTGAAATATTGGGCGGCAATCAGCCCCAGCATTTT	CASSEILGGNQPQHF
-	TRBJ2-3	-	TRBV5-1	TGCGCCAGCAGCAATCCGGCAGATACGCAGTATTTT	CASSNPADTQYF
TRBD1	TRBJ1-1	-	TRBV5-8	TGTGCCAGCAGCTTGGCGGACAGGGGTAGCACTGAAGCTTTCTTT	CASSLADRGSTEAFF
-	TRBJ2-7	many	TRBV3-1	TGTGCCAGCAGCCATATAGGCGGGCCCTACGAGCAGTACTTC	CASSHIGGPYEQYF
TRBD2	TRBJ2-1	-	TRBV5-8	TGTGCCAGCAGCTTGGTGACTAGCGGGAATGGAATCAATGAGCAGTTCTTC	CASSLVTSGNGINEQFF
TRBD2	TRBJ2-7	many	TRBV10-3	TGTGCCATCAGGGGCACTAGCGGGAGCTTTTACGAGCAGTACTTC	CAIRGTSGSFYEQYF
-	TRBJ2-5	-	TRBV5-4	TGTGCCAGCAGCTCCTACGCTAGGGGGGGTCTTGAGACCCAGTACTTC	CASSSYARGGLETQYF
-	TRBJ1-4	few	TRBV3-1	TGTGCCAGCAACCTAGACAGCGGGGATGAAAAACTGTTTTTT	CASNLDSGDEKLFF
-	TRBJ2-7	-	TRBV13	TGTGCCAGCAGCATGAGGCGGGTCTACTACGAGCAGTACTTC	CASSMRRVYYEQYF
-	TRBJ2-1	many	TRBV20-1	TGCAGTGCTCCGACAAGGAACAATGAGCAGTTCTTC	CSAPTRNNEQFF
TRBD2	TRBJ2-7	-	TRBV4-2	TGTGCCAGCAGCCGAGAGGGACTAGCGGGAGGTACCTACGAGCAGTACTTC	CASSREGLAGGTYEQYF
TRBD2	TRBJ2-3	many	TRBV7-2	TGTGCCAGCCATAGCGGGAAGTGGGGCACAGATACGCAGTATTTT	CASHSGKWGTDTQYF
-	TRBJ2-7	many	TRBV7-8	TGTGCCAGCAGCTTAACGGGCGAGCAGTACTTC	CASSLTGEQYF
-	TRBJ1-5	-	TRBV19	TGTGCCAGTAGTATTTCCACAGCCAATCAGCCCCAGCATTTT	CASSISTANQPQHF
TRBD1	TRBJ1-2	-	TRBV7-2	TGTGCCAGCAGGTCTTCGATAATTGCAGGGGGGTATGGCTACACCTTC	CASRSSIIAGGYGYTF
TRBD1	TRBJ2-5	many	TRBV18	TGTGCCAGCTCACCCGGGGACAGGGAAGGGACCCAGTACTTC	CASSPGDREGTQYF
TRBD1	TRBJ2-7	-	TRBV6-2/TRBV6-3	TGTGCCAGCAGTTACCCTCCGGGACAGGGGGCTTGGGAGCAGTACTTC	CASSYPPGQGAWEQYF
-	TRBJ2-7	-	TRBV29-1	TGCAGCGTTGAAGGGCTTTCGGGCAGGAGCTCCTACGAGCAGTACTTC	CSVEGLSGRSSYEQYF
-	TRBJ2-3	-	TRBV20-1	TGCAGTGCTAGTTCGCGGGAGAGGGGGACAGATACGCAGTATTTT	CSASSRERGTDTQYF
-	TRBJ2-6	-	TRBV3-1	TGTGCCAGCAGCCAAGATTGGGCTACTGGGGCCAACGTCCTGACTTTC	CASSQDWATGANVLTF
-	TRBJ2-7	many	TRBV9	TGTGCCAGCAGCGTCGGGACATACTCCTACGAGCAGTACTTC	CASSVGTYSYEQYF
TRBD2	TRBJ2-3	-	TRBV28	TGTGCCAGCAGTTTAATTCGGACTAGCGGGGGAGATACGCAGTATTTT	CASSLIRTSGGDTQYF
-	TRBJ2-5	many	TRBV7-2	TGTGCCAGCAGCTCGACATACCCCCAAGAGACCCAGTACTTC	CASSSTYPQETQYF
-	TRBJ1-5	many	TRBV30	TGTGCCTGGAGTGTAGGGCTCAATCAGCCCCAGCATTTT	CAWSVGLNQPQHF
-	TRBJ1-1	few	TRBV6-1	TGTGCCAGCAGTTATTCACAGGTGGGGACTGAAGCTTTCTTT	CASSYSQVGTEAFF